Following are 13 T cell receptor beta chains from one sample sequenced in a study of early T cells in non-severe SARS-CoV-2 infection. TCRdb fed the 5' RACE reads into MiXCR, producing one record per CDR3 protein. Here the sample spans about 64,000 distinct CDR3 sequences, around 20% being singletons. This specimen consisted of whole blood, obtained at baseline. The receptors shown here come from an adult who was a healthcare worker with PCR-confirmed SARS-CoV-2 infection or an uninfected control (not recorded which).

The chain couples TRBV9 to TRBJ2-3; 11 nucleotides agree with TRBD1. The CDR3 has 14 amino acids. The V gene's germline CDR1 is SGDLS and CDR2 YYNGEE. With 7 bases clipped from V and 6 bases from J, the junction kept 7 bases outside the gene matches. The CDR3 nucleotides read TGTGCCAGCGGACAGGGGGCGGGCCTCGATACGCAGTATTTT. Amino acid sequence: CASGQGAGLDTQYF.

This chain connects TRBV5-1 to TRBJ2-2; no reliable D call. Trimming took off 1 base at V and 1 base at J, with 8 bases between the two ends. Germline assignment: CDR1 SGHRS and CDR2 YFSETQ. CDR3 size: 15 residues. The CDR3 coding sequence is TGCGCCAGCAGCTTGATCCCAGGGAACACCGGGGAGCTGTTTTTT. Translation: CASSLIPGNTGELFF.

In its sample, this clonotype was seen many times. The V and J genes are TRBV2 and TRBJ1-1; D unclear. The CDR3 length is 13 residues. CDR1 and CDR2 (germline): SNHLY, FYNNEI. V lost 6 bases and J lost 1, with 9 bases in between. The CDR3 region is CASRVEGNTEAFF. For the CDR3, the DNA is TGTGCCAGCAGGGTCGAGGGGAACACTGAAGCTTTCTTT. Full variable domain (missing parts from reference TRBV2 and TRBJ1-1): EPEVTQTPSHQVTQMGQEVILRCVPISNHLYFYWYRQILGQKVEFLVSFYNNEISEKSEIFDDQFSVERPDGSNFTLKIRSTKLEDSAMYFCASRVEGNTEAFFGQGTRLTVV.

The rearrangement uses TRBV29-1 and TRBJ2-7; 10 nucleotides align to TRBD1. The V segment lost 7 bases and the J segment 6 bases; nucleotides outside the gene matches: 12. In germline, CDR1 is SQVTM, CDR2 ANQGSEA. CDR3 length: 14 residues. The CDR3 nucleotides read TGCAGCGCAAGCCCGGACAGGGGGTCTGGCGAGCAGTACTTC. Translating it yields CSASPDRGSGEQYF.

J is TRBJ2-3 and V is TRBV6-1, with TRBD1 identical over 7 bases. The germline gives CDR1 MNHNS, CDR2 SASEGT. The CDR3 is 12 residues long. V dropped 10 bases and J dropped 2; count of bases not matched to a gene: 3. The CDR3 loop is CATDRATDTQYF. CDR3 nucleotides: TGTGCCACCGACAGGGCCACAGATACGCAGTATTTT.

This clonotype was observed many times. The CDR3 here is CSMGEGSYEQYF. DNA of the CDR3: TGCTCGATGGGGGAAGGCTCCTACGAGCAGTACTTC. The rearrangement links TRBV20-1 to TRBJ2-7, with D possibly being TRBD1 or TRBD2 (5 bases each). CDR3 length: 12 residues. The germline gives CDR1 DFQATT, CDR2 SNEGSKA (reference sequence).

The chain links TRBV19 to TRBJ2-6, with a possible D match to TRBD1 (6 bases). Deletions cut 4 bases from V and 2 bases from J, with 9 bases between. The CDR3 sequence is 15 residues long. In germline, CDR1 is LNHDA, CDR2 SQIVND (reference sequence). For the CDR3, the DNA is TGTGCCAGTAGTACAGGGGCAGCTGGGGCCAACGTCCTGACTTTC. It is translated as CASSTGAAGANVLTF. Full variable domain (outside the CDR3, taken from reference TRBV19 and TRBJ2-6): DGGITQSPKYLFRKEGQNVTLSCEQNLNHDAMYWYRQDPGQGLRLIYYSQIVNDFQKGDIAEGYSVSREKKESFPLTVTSAQKNPTAFYLCASSTGAAGANVLTFGAGSRLTVL.

CDR3 nucleotides: TGTGCCAGCAGCTCGATCCGGACAGGGGCGCTAGTCACCGGGGAGCTGTTTTTT. This translates into CASSSIRTGALVTGELFF. V is TRBV7-6 and J is TRBJ2-2, with 9 nucleotides matching TRBD1. This CDR3 is 18 amino acids long. V lost 4 bases to trimming and J lost 4 bases; unmatched junction nucleotides: 13. From germline, CDR1 is SGHVS and CDR2 FNYEAQ.

This clonotype has a handful of counts. The chain combines TRBV20-1 with TRBJ2-2, with 15 positions matching TRBD2. This CDR3 is 18 amino acids long. The ends lost 5 bases at V and 4 bases at J; junction bases unmatched: 11. Germline V gene data show CDR1 as DFQATT and CDR2 as SNEGSKA (reference sequence). The CDR3 here is CSAVNLGTSGRSTGELFF. In DNA, the CDR3 is TGCAGTGCTGTCAACCTAGGGACTAGCGGGAGGAGCACCGGGGAGCTGTTTTTT.

V gene TRBV6-5 combines with J gene TRBJ1-1; D is unresolved. Germline assignment: CDR1 MNHEY and CDR2 SVGAGI. The CDR3 spans 13 residues. Trimming removed 6 bases from V and 5 bases from J, with 13 bases in between. CDR3 coding DNA: TGTGCCAGCAGCCCCCATAAAGGGACTGAAGCTTTCTTT. As protein: CASSPHKGTEAFF.

The V gene is TRBV21-1, the J gene TRBJ1-3. TRBV21-1 is recorded as a pseudogene. CDR3 length equals 21 residues. In nucleotides, the CDR3 is TGTGCCAGCAGCAAAACCCAGGAGGCTACGCAGCTCCATCTCTCTGGAAACACCATATATTTT. Amino acids: CASSKTQEATQLHLSGNTIYF.

This chain connects TRBV27 to TRBJ1-6; 8 bases fit TRBD1. V trimming: 4 bases; J trimming: 10 bases; junction bases outside the gene matches: 3. This CDR3 has 13 amino acids. Germline assignment: CDR1 MNHEY and CDR2 SMNVEV (reference sequence). CDR3 region: CASSSGQGSPLHF. The CDR3 DNA reads TGTGCCAGCAGTTCCGGACAGGGCTCACCCCTCCACTTT.

The chain has TRBV20-1 and TRBJ1-1, with unresolved D. This CDR3 region has 12 residues. Looked up from germline, CDR1 is DFQATT and CDR2 is SNEGSKA (reference sequence). V lost 1 base to trimming and J lost 3 bases, with 6 bases between them. CDR3 sequence: CSARVRDTEAFF. The CDR3 coding sequence is TGCAGTGCTAGAGTACGGGACACTGAAGCTTTCTTT.